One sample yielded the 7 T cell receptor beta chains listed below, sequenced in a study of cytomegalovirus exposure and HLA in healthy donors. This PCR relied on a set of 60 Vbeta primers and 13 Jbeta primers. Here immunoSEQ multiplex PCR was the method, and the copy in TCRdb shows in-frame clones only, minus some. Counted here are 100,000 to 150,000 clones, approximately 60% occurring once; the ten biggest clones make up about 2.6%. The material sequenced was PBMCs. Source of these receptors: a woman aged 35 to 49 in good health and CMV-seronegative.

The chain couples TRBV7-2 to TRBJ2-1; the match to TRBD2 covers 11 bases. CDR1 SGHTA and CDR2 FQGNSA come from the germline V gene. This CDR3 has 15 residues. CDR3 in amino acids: CATRRASGGYNEQFF. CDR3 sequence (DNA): TGTGCGACGCGCCGGGCTAGCGGGGGGTACAATGAGCAGTTCTTC.

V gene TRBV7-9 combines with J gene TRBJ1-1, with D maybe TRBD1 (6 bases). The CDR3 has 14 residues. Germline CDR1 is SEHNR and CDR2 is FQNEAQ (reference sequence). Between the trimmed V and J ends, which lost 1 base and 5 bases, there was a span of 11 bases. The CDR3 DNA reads TGTGCCAGCAGCTTAGACAGGGAGAGGACTGAAGCTTTCTTT. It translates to CASSLDRERTEAFF.

This chain's CDR3 is CASSEGRAPGELFF. The CDR3 DNA reads TGTGCCAGCAGTGAGGGCAGGGCCCCCGGGGAGCTGTTTTTT. The rearrangement joins TRBV2 to TRBJ2-2; perhaps TRBD1 as D (5 bases). The length of the CDR3 is 14 residues. V shed 3 bases and J shed 6 bases, with 11 bases lying between them. Germline values: CDR1 SNHLY, CDR2 FYNNEI. Supplemented by reference TRBV2 and TRBJ2-2, the full variable domain reads EPEVTQTPSHQVTQMGQEVILRCVPISNHLYFYWYRQILGQKVEFLVSFYNNEISEKSEIFDDQFSVERPDGSNFTLKIRSTKLEDSAMYFCASSEGRAPGELFFGEGSRLTVL.

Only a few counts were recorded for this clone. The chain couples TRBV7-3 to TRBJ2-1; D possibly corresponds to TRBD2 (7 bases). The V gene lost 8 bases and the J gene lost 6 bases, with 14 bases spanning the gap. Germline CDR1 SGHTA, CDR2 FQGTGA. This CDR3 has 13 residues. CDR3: CASGLGGANEQFF. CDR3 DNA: TGTGCCAGCGGTCTGGGGGGGGCCAATGAGCAGTTCTTC.

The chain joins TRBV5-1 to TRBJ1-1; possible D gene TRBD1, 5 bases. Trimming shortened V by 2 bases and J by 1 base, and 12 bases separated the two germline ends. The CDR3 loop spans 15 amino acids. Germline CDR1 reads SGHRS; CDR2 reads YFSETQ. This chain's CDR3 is CASSFFDRTNTEAFF. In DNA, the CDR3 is TGCGCCAGCAGCTTTTTTGACAGAACGAACACTGAAGCTTTCTTT.

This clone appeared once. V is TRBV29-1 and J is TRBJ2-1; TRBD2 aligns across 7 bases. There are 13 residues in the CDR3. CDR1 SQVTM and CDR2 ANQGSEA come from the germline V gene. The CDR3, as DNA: TGCGCAGCCTGGGGGGGATTTGACAATGAGCAGTTCTTC. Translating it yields CAAWGGFDNEQFF.

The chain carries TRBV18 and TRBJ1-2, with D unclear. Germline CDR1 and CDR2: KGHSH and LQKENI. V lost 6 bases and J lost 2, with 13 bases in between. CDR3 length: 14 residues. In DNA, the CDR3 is TGTGCCAGCTCTTTTGACACAACCAACTATGGCTACACCTTC. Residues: CASSFDTTNYGYTF.